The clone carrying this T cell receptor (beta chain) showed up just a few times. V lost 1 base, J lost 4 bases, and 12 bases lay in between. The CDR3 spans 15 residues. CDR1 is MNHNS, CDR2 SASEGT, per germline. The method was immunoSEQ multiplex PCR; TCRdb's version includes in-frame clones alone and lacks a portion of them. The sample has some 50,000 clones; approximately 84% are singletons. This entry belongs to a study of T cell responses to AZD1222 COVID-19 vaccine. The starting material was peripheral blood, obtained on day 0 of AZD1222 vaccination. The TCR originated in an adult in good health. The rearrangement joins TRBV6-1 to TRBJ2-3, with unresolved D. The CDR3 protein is CASSEVGRRADTQYF. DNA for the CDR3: TGTGCCAGCAGTGAAGTCGGGCGGCGCGCAGATACGCAGTATTTT.